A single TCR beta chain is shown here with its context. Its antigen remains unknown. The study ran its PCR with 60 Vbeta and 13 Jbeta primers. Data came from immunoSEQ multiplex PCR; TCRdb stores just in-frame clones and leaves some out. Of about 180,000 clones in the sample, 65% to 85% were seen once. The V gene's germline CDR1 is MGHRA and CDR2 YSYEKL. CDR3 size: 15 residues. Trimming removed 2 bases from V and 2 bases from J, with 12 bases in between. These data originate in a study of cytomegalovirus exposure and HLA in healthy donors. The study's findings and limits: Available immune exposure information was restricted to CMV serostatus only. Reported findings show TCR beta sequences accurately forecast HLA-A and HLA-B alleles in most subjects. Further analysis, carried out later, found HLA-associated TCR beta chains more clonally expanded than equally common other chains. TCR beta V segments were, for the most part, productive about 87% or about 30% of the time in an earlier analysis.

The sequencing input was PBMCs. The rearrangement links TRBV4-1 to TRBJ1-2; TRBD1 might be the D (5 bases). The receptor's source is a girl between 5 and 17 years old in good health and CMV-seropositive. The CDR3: CASSQRGLQNYGYTF. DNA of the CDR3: TGCGCCAGCAGCCAACGGGGACTGCAAAACTATGGCTACACCTTC.